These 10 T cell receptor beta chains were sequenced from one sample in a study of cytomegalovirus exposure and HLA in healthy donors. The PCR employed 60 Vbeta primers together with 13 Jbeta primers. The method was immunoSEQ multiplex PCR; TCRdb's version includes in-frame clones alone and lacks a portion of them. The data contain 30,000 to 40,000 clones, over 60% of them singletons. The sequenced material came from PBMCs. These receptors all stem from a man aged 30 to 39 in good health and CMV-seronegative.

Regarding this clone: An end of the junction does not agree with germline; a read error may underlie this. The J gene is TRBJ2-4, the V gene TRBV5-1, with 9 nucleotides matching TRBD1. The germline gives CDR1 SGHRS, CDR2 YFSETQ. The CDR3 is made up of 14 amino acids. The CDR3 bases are TGCGCCAGCAGTTTGGGACAGGGAGAAAACATTCAGTACTTC. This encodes CASSLGQGENIQYF.

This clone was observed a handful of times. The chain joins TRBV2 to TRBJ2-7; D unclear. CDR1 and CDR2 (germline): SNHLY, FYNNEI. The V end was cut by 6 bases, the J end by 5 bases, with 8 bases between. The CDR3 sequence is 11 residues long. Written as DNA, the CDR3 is TGTGCCAGCAGCCCAACTCACGAGCAGTACTTC. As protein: CASSPTHEQYF.

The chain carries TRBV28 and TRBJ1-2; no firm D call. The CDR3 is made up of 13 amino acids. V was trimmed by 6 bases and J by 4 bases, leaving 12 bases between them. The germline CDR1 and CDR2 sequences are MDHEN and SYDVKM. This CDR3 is CASSLVVSYGYTF. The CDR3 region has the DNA TGTGCCAGCAGCCTCGTCGTCTCCTATGGCTACACCTTC.

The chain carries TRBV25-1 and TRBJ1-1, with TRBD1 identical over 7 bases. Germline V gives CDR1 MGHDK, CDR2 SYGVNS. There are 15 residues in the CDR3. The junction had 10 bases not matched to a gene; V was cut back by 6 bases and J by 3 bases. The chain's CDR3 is CASSPVDRTYTEAFF. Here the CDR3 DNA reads TGTGCCAGCAGCCCTGTGGACAGGACGTACACTGAAGCTTTCTTT.

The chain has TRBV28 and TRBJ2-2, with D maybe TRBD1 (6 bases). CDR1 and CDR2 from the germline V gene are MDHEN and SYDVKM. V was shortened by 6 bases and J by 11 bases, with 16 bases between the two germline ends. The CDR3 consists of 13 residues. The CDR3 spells CASSQGQVGELFF. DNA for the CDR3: TGTGCCAGCAGCCAGGGACAAGTTGGTGAGCTGTTTTTT.

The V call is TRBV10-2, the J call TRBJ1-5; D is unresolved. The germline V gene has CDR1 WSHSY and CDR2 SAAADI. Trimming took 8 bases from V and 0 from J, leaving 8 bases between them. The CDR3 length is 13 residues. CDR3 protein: CASRENSNQPQHF. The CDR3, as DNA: TGCGCCAGCCGGGAAAATAGCAATCAGCCCCAGCATTTT.

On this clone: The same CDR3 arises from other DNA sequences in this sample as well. The CDR3, as DNA: TGCGCCAGCTCCCCGACGGGCTCTGGGGCCAACGTCCTGACTTTC. As protein: CASSPTGSGANVLTF. This chain joins TRBV5-1 and TRBJ2-6; D ambiguous. The CDR3 has 15 residues. V was clipped by 7 bases and J by 0 bases, with 11 bases between them. Per germline, CDR1 SGHRS and CDR2 YFSETQ.

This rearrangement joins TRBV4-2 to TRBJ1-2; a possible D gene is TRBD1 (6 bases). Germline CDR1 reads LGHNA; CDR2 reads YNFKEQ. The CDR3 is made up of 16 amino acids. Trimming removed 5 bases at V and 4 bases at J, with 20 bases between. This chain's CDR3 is CASSRTARGGTYGYTF. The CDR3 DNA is TGTGCCAGCAGCAGGACGGCCCGAGGGGGAACCTATGGCTACACCTTC.

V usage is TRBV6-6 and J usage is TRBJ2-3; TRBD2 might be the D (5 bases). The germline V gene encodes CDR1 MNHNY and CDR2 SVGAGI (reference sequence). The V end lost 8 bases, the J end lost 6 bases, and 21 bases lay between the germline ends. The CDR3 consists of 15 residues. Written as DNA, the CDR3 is TGTGCCAGCCTATCCCTAACTCCTGGGGAGGATACGCAGTATTTT. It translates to CASLSLTPGEDTQYF.

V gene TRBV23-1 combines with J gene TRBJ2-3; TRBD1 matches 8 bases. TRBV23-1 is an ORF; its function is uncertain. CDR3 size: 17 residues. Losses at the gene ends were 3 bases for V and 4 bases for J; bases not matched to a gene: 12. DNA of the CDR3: TGCGCCAGCAGTCATTTGAACGGACAGGGTGAGTCAGATACGCAGTATTTT. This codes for CASSHLNGQGESDTQYF.